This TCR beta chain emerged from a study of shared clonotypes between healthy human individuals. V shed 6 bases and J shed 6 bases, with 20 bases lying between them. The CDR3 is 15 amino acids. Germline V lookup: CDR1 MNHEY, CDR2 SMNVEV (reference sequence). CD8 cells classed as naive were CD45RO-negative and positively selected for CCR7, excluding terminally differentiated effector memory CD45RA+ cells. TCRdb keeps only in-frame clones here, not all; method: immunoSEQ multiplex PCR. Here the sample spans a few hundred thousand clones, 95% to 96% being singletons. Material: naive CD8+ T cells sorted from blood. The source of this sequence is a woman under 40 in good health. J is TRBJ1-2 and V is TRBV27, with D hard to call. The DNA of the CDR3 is TGTGCCAGCAGCCCGAGTAACCTCTTGATGGATGGCTACACCTTC. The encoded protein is CASSPSNLLMDGYTF.